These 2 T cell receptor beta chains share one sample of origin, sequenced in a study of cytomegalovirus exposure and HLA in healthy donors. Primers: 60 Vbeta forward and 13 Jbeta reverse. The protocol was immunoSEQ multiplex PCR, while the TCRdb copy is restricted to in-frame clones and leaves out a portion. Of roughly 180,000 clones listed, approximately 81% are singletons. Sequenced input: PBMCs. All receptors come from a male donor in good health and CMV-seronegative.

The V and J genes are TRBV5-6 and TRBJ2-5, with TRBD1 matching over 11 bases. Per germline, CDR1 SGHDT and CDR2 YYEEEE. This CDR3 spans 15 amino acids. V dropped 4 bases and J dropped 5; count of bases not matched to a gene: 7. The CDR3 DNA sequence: TGTGCCAGCAGCACCTGGGACAGGGGGTGGGAGACCCAGTACTTC. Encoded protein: CASSTWDRGWETQYF.

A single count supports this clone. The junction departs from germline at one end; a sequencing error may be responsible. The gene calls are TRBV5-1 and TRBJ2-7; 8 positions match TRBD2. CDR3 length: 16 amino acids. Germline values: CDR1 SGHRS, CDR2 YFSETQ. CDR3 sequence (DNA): TGCGCCAGCAGCTTGGCGGGGGGGCGGGTAGGTCACGAGCAGTGCTTC. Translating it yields CASSLAGGRVGHEQCF.